This T cell receptor (beta chain) was found in a study of cytomegalovirus exposure and HLA in healthy donors. The CDR3 runs to 11 residues. Germline V gene lookup returns CDR1 MDHEN and CDR2 SYDVKM. The V gene lost 4 bases and the J gene lost 12 bases, with 13 bases spanning the gap. The primer mix had 60 Vbeta and 13 Jbeta primers. In the original analysis: Among the unique TCR beta chains that a later analysis counted, 70 million to 85 million in all, about 11 million were shared. The table came from immunoSEQ multiplex PCR; TCRdb's copy has only in-frame clones and leaves some out. The V and J calls and clone size come from that table; D and trimming were worked out from the DNA. The sample comprises 85,000 to 100,000 clones, 75% to 90% of which are singletons, and about 2.3% rests with the top ten.

The sequenced sample was PBMCs. This clonotype was sampled from a young man in good health and CMV-seronegative. The J gene is TRBJ2-7, the V gene TRBV28; D is unclear. This CDR3 is CASSYDGGWYF. The CDR3 DNA is TGTGCCAGCAGTTATGACGGCGGCTGGTACTTC.